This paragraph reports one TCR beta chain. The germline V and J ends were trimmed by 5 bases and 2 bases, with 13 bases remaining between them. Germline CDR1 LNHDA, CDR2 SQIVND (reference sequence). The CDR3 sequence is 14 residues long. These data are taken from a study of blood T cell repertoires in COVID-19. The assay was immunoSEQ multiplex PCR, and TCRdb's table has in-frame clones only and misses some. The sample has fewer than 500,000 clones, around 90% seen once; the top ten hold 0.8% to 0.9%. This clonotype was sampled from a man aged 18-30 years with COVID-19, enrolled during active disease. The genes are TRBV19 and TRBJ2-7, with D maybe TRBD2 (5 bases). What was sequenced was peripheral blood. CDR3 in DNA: TGTGCCAGTAGTCCCCACGGGGATACCTACGAGCAGTACTTC. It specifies CASSPHGDTYEQYF.